This TCR beta chain was retrieved from a study of cytomegalovirus exposure and HLA in healthy donors. The CDR3 consists of 15 residues. The V segment lost 4 bases and the J segment 4 bases; nucleotides outside the gene matches: 6. Germline CDR1 SGDLS, CDR2 YYNGEE. Only a few counts were recorded for this clone. What it binds is not known. 60 Vbeta and 13 Jbeta primers were used in PCR. Profiled with immunoSEQ multiplex PCR; TCRdb holds only in-frame clones, not every one. Among about 180,000 clones, roughly 88% were seen once, and the ten largest hold 0.95% to 1.5%. Study-level points and caveats: Cytomegalovirus association was assigned to about 150 TCR beta chains. Diagnosis of cytomegalovirus status made by the classifier reportedly showed high specificity and sensitivity.

The chain is built from TRBV9 and TRBJ2-1; TRBD1 aligns across 9 bases. The sequenced sample was PBMCs. The TCR originated in a boy between 2 and 10 years old in good health and CMV-seronegative. The CDR3 loop reads CASSPDGTGYNEQFF. The CDR3, as DNA: TGTGCCAGCAGCCCAGACGGGACAGGGTACAATGAGCAGTTCTTC.